This T cell receptor beta chain was observed in a study of T cells in Graves' hyperthyroidism and ophthalmopathy. Study results and caveats: Median prediction lead before ophthalmopathy onset was around 6.9 months with the model.

This clonotype has a handful of counts. No antigen is known for it. Not enrolled were patients with uncontrolled infection, other autoimmune disease, pregnancy or lactation. Clinical symptoms, serum thyroxine, TRAb, thyroid ultrasound and orbital computed tomography informed diagnoses. Germline values: CDR1 MGHRA, CDR2 YSYEKL. Trimming took 4 bases from V and 4 from J; bases not matched to a gene: 27. The length of the CDR3 is 22 residues. What was amplified from RNA transcripts were TCR beta CDR3 regions. The study used the HTBI primer set for a first-round RT-PCR of the TCR CDR3. TCRdb itself ran the multiplex PCR reads through MiXCR, one entry per CDR3 protein. The sample holds 500,000 or so distinct CDR3 sequences; roughly 15% are singletons and the top ten take 15% to 20%.

The chain is built from TRBV4-1 and TRBJ2-1, with TRBD2 identical over 8 bases. The sequence was collected from a woman aged 18 to 35 with Graves' ophthalmopathy. The sample was blood. DNA of the CDR3: TGCGCCAGCAGCCCTGGTGCGGCTTGGGTGTCCCAACCCGGGACTAGATACAATGAGCAGTTCTTC. This gives the protein CASSPGAAWVSQPGTRYNEQFF.